Described below is a single T cell receptor (beta chain) sequence and its context. This sample is drawn from a study of blood T cell repertoires in COVID-19. The germline V gene has CDR1 SGHRS and CDR2 YFSETQ. V was shortened by 0 bases and J by 0 bases, with 13 bases between the two germline ends. CDR3 length: 17 amino acids. The repertoire was sequenced with immunoSEQ multiplex PCR; TCRdb's copy has only in-frame clones and lacks some. The sample holds about 160,000 clones, more than 75% seen once. The sequenced material came from peripheral blood. The gene calls are TRBV5-1 and TRBJ1-3, with D possibly being TRBD1 (5 bases). This sequence originates from a man between 40 and 49 years old with acute or convalescent COVID-19. Here the CDR3 DNA reads TGCGCCAGCAGCTTGGGGCCGACAGCCTACTCTGGAAACACCATATATTTT. It yields the protein CASSLGPTAYSGNTIYF.